The TCR beta chain described here comes from a study of blood T cell repertoires in COVID-19. At the level of the study: There were acute and convalescent COVID-19 samples, and they came from the United States, Italy and Spain. PBMCs, B-cell-depleted T cells, or T cells provided the cDNA or gDNA that made up the material.

Measured with immunoSEQ multiplex PCR; TCRdb has only the in-frame clones, and not every one. The profile covers 90,000 or so clones, with about three quarters appearing a single time and approximately 15% taken by the ten largest. The CDR3 sequence is 13 residues long. CDR1 and CDR2 (germline): MDHEN, SYDVKM. The trim removed 11 bases at V and 5 bases at J, leaving 6 bases unmatched. Sample: peripheral blood. The chain is built from TRBV28 and TRBJ2-5, with 12 bases that match TRBD2. This sequence originates from a woman aged 80 or older with acute or convalescent COVID-19. CDR3 sequence reads: CACTSGGSETQYF. DNA for the CDR3: TGTGCCTGTACTAGCGGGGGGTCCGAGACCCAGTACTTC.